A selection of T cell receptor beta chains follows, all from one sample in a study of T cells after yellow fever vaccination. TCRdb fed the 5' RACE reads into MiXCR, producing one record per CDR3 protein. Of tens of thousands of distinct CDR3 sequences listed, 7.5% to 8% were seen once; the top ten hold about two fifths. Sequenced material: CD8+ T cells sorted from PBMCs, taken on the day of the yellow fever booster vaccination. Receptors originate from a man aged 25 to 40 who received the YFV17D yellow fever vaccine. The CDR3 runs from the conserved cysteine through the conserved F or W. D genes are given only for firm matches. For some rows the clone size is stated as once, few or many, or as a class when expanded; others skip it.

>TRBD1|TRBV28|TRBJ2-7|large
CASSAVGQGWGEQYF
TGTGCCAGCAGTGCCGTTGGACAGGGGTGGGGAGAGCAGTACTTC
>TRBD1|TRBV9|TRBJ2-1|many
CASSNRDSVENEQFF
TGTGCCAGCAGCAATCGGGACAGTGTGGAGAATGAGCAGTTCTTC
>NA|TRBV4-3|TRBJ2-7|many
CASSQDGAQYF
TGCGCCAGCAGCCAAGATGGGGCGCAGTACTTC
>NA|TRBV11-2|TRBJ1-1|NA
CSSSGGTTEAFF
TGTTCCAGCAGTGGGGGGACCACTGAAGCTTTCTTT
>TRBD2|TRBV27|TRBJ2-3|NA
CASSLLQIAGVGTDTQYF
TGTGCCAGCAGTTTATTGCAAATAGCGGGAGTAGGCACAGATACGCAGTATTTT
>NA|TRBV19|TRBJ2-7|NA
CASRSSSRSEQYF
TGTGCCAGTAGATCGTCTAGCCGGAGCGAGCAGTACTTC
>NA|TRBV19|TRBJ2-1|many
CASSRREVYNEQFF
TGTGCCAGTAGTAGGAGGGAAGTCTACAATGAGCAGTTCTTC
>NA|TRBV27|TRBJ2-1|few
CASSLFMSNEQFF
TGTGCCAGCAGTTTGTTCATGAGCAATGAGCAGTTCTTC
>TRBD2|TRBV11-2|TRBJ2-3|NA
CASSWGTSLNPDTQYF
TGTGCCAGCAGCTGGGGGACTAGTTTGAACCCAGATACGCAGTATTTT
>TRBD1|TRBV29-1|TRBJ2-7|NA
CSVDWDRGGEQYF
TGCAGCGTTGATTGGGACAGGGGGGGCGAGCAGTACTTC
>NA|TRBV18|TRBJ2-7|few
CASSPPLNYEQYF
TGTGCCAGCTCACCACCTTTGAACTACGAGCAGTACTTC
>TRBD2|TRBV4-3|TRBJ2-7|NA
CASSQDRREAYEQYF
TGCGCCAGCAGCCAAGATAGGCGGGAGGCCTACGAGCAGTACTTC
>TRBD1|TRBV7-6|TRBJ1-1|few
CASSPETGAVEAFF
TGTGCCAGCAGCCCAGAGACAGGGGCGGTTGAAGCTTTCTTT
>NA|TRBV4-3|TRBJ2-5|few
CASSQVVGTLETQYF
TGCGCCAGCAGCCAGGTCGTCGGGACGTTAGAGACCCAGTACTTC
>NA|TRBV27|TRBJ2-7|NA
CASSLVGGRDEQYF
TGTGCCAGCAGTCTGGTGGGGGGCAGGGACGAGCAGTACTTC
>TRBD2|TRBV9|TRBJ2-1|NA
CASSVSYGLAGDEQFF
TGTGCCAGCAGCGTCAGCTACGGACTAGCGGGAGATGAGCAGTTCTTC
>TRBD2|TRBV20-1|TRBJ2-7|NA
CCARDRTSGSSYEQYF
TGCTGTGCTAGAGATCGCACTAGCGGGTCCTCCTACGAGCAGTACTTC
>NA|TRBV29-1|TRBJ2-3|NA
CSSIFASTDTQYF
TGCAGCTCCATTTTCGCTAGCACAGATACGCAGTATTTT
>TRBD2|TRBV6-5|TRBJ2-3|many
CASSRTSGSTDTQYF
TGTGCCAGCAGTCGGACTAGCGGGAGCACAGATACGCAGTATTTT
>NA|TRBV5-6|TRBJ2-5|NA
CASSEATGEGETQYF
TGTGCCAGCAGCGAAGCGACAGGGGAGGGAGAGACCCAGTACTTC
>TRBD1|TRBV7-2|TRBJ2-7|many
CASSLISRDRGDEQYF
TGTGCCAGCAGCTTAATCTCCCGGGACAGGGGTGACGAGCAGTACTTC
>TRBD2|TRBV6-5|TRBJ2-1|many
CAAGTGGRFNEQFF
TGTGCCGCCGGGACGGGCGGGAGGTTCAATGAGCAGTTCTTC
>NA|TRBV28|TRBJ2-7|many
CASSLSSEKSSYEQYF
TGTGCCAGCAGTTTATCCTCGGAAAAAAGCTCCTACGAGCAGTACTTC
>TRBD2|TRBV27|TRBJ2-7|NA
CASSLLTSGTSSAGEQYF
TGTGCCAGCAGTTTACTCACTTCCGGGACTAGCAGTGCGGGAGAGCAGTACTTC
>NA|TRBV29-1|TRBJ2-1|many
CSVEGTAESSYNEQFF
TGCAGCGTTGAAGGCACGGCGGAGAGCTCCTACAATGAGCAGTTCTTC
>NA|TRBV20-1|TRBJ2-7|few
CSARLSDGSYEQYF
TGCAGTGCTAGATTGTCTGACGGTTCCTACGAGCAGTACTTC
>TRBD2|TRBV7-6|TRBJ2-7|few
CASSFGGGLADGTYEQYF
TGTGCCAGCAGCTTCGGGGGGGGTCTAGCGGACGGAACCTACGAGCAGTACTTC
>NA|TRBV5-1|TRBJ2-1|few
CASSFPTESSYNEQFF
TGCGCCAGCAGCTTTCCGACCGAGAGCTCCTACAATGAGCAGTTCTTC
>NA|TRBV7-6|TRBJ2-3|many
CASSLAAQDTQYF
TGTGCCAGCAGCTTAGCCGCACAAGATACGCAGTATTTT
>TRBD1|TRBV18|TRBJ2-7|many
CASSPGQGAYEQYF
TGTGCCAGCTCACCTGGGCAGGGGGCCTACGAGCAGTACTTC
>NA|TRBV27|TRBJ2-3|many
CASSWGTSTDTQYF
TGTGCCAGCAGTTGGGGGACTAGCACAGATACGCAGTATTTT
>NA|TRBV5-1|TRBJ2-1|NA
CASSPTGTEYNEQFF
TGCGCCAGCAGCCCGACCGGGACCGAATACAATGAGCAGTTCTTC
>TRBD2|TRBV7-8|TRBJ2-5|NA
CASSSSGVETSGSETQYF
TGTGCCAGCAGCTCTTCTGGGGTAGAGACTAGCGGGAGTGAGACCCAGTACTTC
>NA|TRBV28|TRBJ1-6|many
CASSFRGSYNSPLHF
TGTGCCAGCAGTTTCAGGGGCTCCTATAATTCACCCCTCCACTTT
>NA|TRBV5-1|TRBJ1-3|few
CASSPVGADGNTIYF
TGCGCCAGCAGCCCGGTGGGGGCTGATGGAAACACCATATATTTT
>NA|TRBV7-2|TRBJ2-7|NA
CASSFSGGSYEQYF
TGTGCCAGCAGCTTCTCAGGGGGGTCCTACGAGCAGTACTTC
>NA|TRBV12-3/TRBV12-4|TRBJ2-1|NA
CASSVWGREREQFF
TGTGCCAGCAGCGTTTGGGGAAGGGAGCGTGAGCAGTTCTTC
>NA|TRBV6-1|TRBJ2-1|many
CASSTPALQGYDEQFF
TGTGCCAGCAGCACACCAGCCCTCCAGGGGTACGATGAGCAGTTCTTC
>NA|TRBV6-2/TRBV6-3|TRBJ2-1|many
CASSREDWEQFF
TGTGCCAGCAGTCGTGAGGACTGGGAGCAGTTCTTC
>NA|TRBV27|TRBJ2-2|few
CASSITGTGELFF
TGTGCCAGCAGTATAACAGGGACCGGGGAGCTGTTTTTT
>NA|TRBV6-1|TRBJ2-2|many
CASSPEVANTGELFF
TGTGCCAGCAGCCCCGAAGTAGCGAACACCGGGGAGCTGTTTTTT
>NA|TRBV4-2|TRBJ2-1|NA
CASSQEGTYNEQFF
TGTGCCAGCAGCCAAGAGGGGACCTACAATGAGCAGTTCTTC
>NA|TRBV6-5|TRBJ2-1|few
CASSTTEYNEQFF
TGTGCCAGCAGCACAACTGAATACAATGAGCAGTTCTTC
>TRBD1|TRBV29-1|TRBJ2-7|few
CSVTTGTGQGQYF
TGCAGCGTTACCACCGGGACAGGGCAGGGGCAGTACTTC
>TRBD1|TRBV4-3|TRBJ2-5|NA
CASSQAGTGFQTQYF
TGCGCCAGCAGCCAAGCCGGGACAGGGTTCCAGACCCAGTACTTC